A selection of T cell receptor beta chains follows, all from one sample in a study of blood T cell repertoires in COVID-19. Repertoires were generated with immunoSEQ multiplex PCR, while TCRdb's copy carries only in-frame clones and drops some. Counted here are 200,000 to 300,000 clones, under 85% occurring once; the ten biggest clones make up around 5.5%. The sample consisted of peripheral blood. The receptors originated from a human donor in a cohort sampled during active COVID-19. Both conserved end residues are part of each CDR3. D genes are given only for firm matches. Expanded clones are given a class, and other clones once, few, many or no size at all.

clone_size: -
j_call: TRBJ2-3
v_call: TRBV7-2
d_call: TRBD1
cdr3_aa: CASSNQGGRGPTDTQYF
cdr3_nt: TGTGCCAGCAGCAACCAGGGTGGCAGGGGGCCAACAGATACGCAGTATTTT

clone_size: -
j_call: TRBJ2-2
v_call: TRBV7-9
d_call: -
cdr3_aa: CASSLEADGELFF
cdr3_nt: TGTGCCAGCAGCTTAGAAGCCGACGGGGAGCTGTTTTTT

clone_size: -
j_call: TRBJ1-1
v_call: TRBV18
d_call: -
cdr3_aa: CASSQAGSTEAFF
cdr3_nt: TGTGCCAGCTCACAGGCAGGGTCCACTGAAGCTTTCTTT

clone_size: -
j_call: TRBJ1-3
v_call: TRBV6-5
d_call: TRBD1
cdr3_aa: CASSRQGFGNTIYF
cdr3_nt: TGTGCCAGCAGCCGACAGGGGTTCGGAAACACCATATATTTT

clone_size: -
j_call: TRBJ1-5
v_call: TRBV21-1
d_call: -
cdr3_aa: CASSKGGQGSSQPQHF
cdr3_nt: TGTGCCAGCAGCAAAGGGGGGCAGGGGAGTAGTCAGCCCCAGCATTTT

clone_size: -
j_call: TRBJ1-2
v_call: TRBV11-2
d_call: TRBD1
cdr3_aa: CASSLVGGAGGYTF
cdr3_nt: TGTGCCAGCAGCTTAGTAGGGGGCGCTGGGGGCTACACCTTC

clone_size: -
j_call: TRBJ1-2
v_call: TRBV6-4
d_call: -
cdr3_aa: CASSDTLGNGYTF
cdr3_nt: TGTGCCAGCAGTGACACACTAGGGAATGGCTACACCTTC

clone_size: -
j_call: TRBJ1-2
v_call: TRBV19
d_call: TRBD1
cdr3_aa: CASSITGGSYGYTF
cdr3_nt: TGTGCCAGTAGTATCACAGGGGGAAGCTATGGCTACACCTTC

clone_size: once
j_call: TRBJ2-1
v_call: TRBV4-1
d_call: TRBD2
cdr3_aa: CASSPLAGGPNEQFF
cdr3_nt: TGCGCCAGCAGCCCTCTAGCGGGAGGGCCGAATGAGCAGTTCTTC

clone_size: -
j_call: TRBJ1-6
v_call: TRBV7-9
d_call: TRBD1
cdr3_aa: CASSFGQGHSPLHF
cdr3_nt: TGTGCCAGCAGTTTCGGACAGGGGCATTCACCCCTCCACTTT

clone_size: -
j_call: TRBJ2-1
v_call: TRBV10-1
d_call: TRBD1
cdr3_aa: CASSATGSGMNEQFF
cdr3_nt: TGCGCCAGCAGTGCGACAGGGTCTGGGATGAATGAGCAGTTCTTC

clone_size: -
j_call: TRBJ1-1
v_call: TRBV2
d_call: -
cdr3_aa: CASRLSQGEAFF
cdr3_nt: TGTGCCAGCAGGTTAAGTCAGGGTGAAGCTTTCTTT

clone_size: few
j_call: TRBJ2-5
v_call: TRBV7-9
d_call: -
cdr3_aa: CASSASGEETQYF
cdr3_nt: TGTGCCAGCAGCGCTAGTGGGGAGGAGACCCAGTACTTC

clone_size: -
j_call: TRBJ2-5
v_call: TRBV2
d_call: -
cdr3_aa: CASSEAWLMETQYF
cdr3_nt: TGTGCCAGCAGTGAAGCTTGGCTTATGGAGACCCAGTACTTC

clone_size: -
j_call: TRBJ1-4
v_call: TRBV28
d_call: TRBD1
cdr3_aa: CASRSTGGREKLFF
cdr3_nt: TGTGCCAGCAGGTCGACAGGGGGGAGGGAAAAACTGTTTTTT

clone_size: -
j_call: TRBJ2-7
v_call: TRBV5-6
d_call: -
cdr3_aa: CASSSPRRGDVYEQYF
cdr3_nt: TGTGCCAGCAGCTCCCCTAGGAGGGGCGATGTCTACGAGCAGTACTTC

clone_size: -
j_call: TRBJ2-7
v_call: TRBV7-9
d_call: TRBD1
cdr3_aa: CASRGTGSYEQYF
cdr3_nt: TGTGCCAGCAGGGGGACAGGATCCTACGAGCAGTACTTC